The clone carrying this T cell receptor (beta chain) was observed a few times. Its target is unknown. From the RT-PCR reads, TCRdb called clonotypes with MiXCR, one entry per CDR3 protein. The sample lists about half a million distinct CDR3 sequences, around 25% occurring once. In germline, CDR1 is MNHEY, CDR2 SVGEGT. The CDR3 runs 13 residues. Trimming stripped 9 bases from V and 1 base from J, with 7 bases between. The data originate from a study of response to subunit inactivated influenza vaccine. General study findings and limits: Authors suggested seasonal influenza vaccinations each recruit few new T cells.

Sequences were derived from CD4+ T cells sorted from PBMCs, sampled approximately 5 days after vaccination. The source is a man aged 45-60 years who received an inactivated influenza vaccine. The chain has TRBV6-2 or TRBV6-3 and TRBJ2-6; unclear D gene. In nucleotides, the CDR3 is TGTGCCAGTTATCGATCTGGGGCCAACGTCCTGACTTTC. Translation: CASYRSGANVLTF.